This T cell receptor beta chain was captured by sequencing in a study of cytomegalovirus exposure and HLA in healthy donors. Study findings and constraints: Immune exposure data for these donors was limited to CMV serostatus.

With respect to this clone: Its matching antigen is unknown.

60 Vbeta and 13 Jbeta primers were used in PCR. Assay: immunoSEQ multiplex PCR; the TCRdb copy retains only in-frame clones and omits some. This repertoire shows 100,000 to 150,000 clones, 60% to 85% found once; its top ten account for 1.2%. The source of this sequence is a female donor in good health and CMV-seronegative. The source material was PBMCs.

Written as DNA, the CDR3 is TGTGCCAGCAGCTCAACAGGAGATACGCAGTATTTT. Translation: CASSSTGDTQYF. The chain carries TRBV5-4 and TRBJ2-3, with D possibly matching TRBD1 (5 bases). The germline gives CDR1 SGHNT, CDR2 YYREEE (reference sequence). The CDR3 is 12 amino acids. V was clipped by 3 bases and J by 5 bases, with 7 bases between them.